These 10 T cell receptor beta chains originate from one sample sequenced in a study of shared clonotypes between healthy human individuals. Using immunoSEQ multiplex PCR, the repertoire was profiled, and TCRdb retains in-frame clones only, with some absent. The sample consists of some 2,500,000 clones, more than 85% of them appearing once. Sequencing was performed on naive CD4+ T cells from PBMCs. Subset indicated: CD45RA+ positively selected. Receptor source: a man between 18 and 29 years old in good health. Some clones in this sample may be carry-over from other donors' samples.

As regards this clone: Other DNA sequences from this sample encode an identical CDR3 as well. V is TRBV5-1 and J is TRBJ1-1, with D perhaps TRBD1 (6 bases). The CDR3 contains 12 residues. Germline loops: CDR1 SGHRS, CDR2 YFSETQ. Trimming cost V 3 bases and J 8 bases, with 11 bases left between them. CDR3 nucleotide sequence: TGCGCCAGCAGCTGGTCCGGGACAGAAGCTTTCTTT. This codes for CASSWSGTEAFF.

This rearrangement joins TRBV2 to TRBJ1-2, with a tentative D call TRBD1 (6 bases). This CDR3 has 18 amino acids. Germline CDR1 reads SNHLY; CDR2 reads FYNNEI. Trimming left V 4 bases short and J 4 bases short, with 25 bases between. CDR3 coding DNA: TGTGCCAGCAGTGGACAGACAGGTACGACTCCCGAAGGCTATGGCTACACCTTC. It is translated as CASSGQTGTTPEGYGYTF. The whole variable domain, filled in from reference TRBV2 and TRBJ1-2, reads EPEVTQTPSHQVTQMGQEVILRCVPISNHLYFYWYRQILGQKVEFLVSFYNNEISEKSEIFDDQFSVERPDGSNFTLKIRSTKLEDSAMYFCASSGQTGTTPEGYGYTFGSGTRLTVV.

The chain employs TRBV19 and TRBJ1-5, with 7 bases matching TRBD1. Germline V lookup: CDR1 LNHDA, CDR2 SQIVND (reference sequence). CDR3 length: 15 residues. The junction had 9 bases not matched to a gene; V was cut back by 5 bases and J by 5 bases. The CDR3 bases are TGTGCCAGTAGTCCCCCGGGACAGCGGGATCAGCCCCAGCATTTT. It codes for CASSPPGQRDQPQHF.

Details on this clone: Other DNA sequences in the sample encode the same CDR3. The CDR3 nucleotides read TGCGCCAGCAGCCGGGACAGGGGAACTGAAGCTTTCTTT. It is translated as CASSRDRGTEAFF. The chain couples TRBV4-1 to TRBJ1-1; 10 positions match TRBD1. V was pared by 4 bases and J by 5 bases, with 1 base of the junction left unmatched. This CDR3 is built from 13 residues. Germline V gives CDR1 MGHRA, CDR2 YSYEKL.

The chain recombines TRBV4-1 with TRBJ2-5; no clear D gene. Germline V gives CDR1 MGHRA, CDR2 YSYEKL. The CDR3 contains 12 residues. Trimming took 2 bases from V and 3 from J, leaving 4 bases between them. The CDR3 DNA follows: TGCGCCAGCAGCCAAAGGGAAGAGACCCAGTACTTC. Amino acid sequence: CASSQREETQYF.

The chain joins TRBV28 to TRBJ1-2; weak D call: TRBD1 (6 bases). V was trimmed by 6 bases and J by 3 bases, leaving 14 bases between them. The CDR3 has 14 amino acids. The germline V gene encodes CDR1 MDHEN and CDR2 SYDVKM. DNA for the CDR3: TGTGCCAGCAGCCGCCGACAGGCATACTATGGCTACACCTTC. Translation: CASSRRQAYYGYTF.

The J gene is TRBJ1-1, the V gene TRBV5-1; TRBD1 agrees at 7 bases. With V trimmed by 2 bases and J by 4 bases, 5 bases remained unmatched. The CDR3 is made up of 14 amino acids. In germline, CDR1 is SGHRS, CDR2 YFSETQ. The CDR3 sequence is CASSFVYRGTEAFF. The CDR3 coding sequence is TGCGCCAGCAGCTTTGTTTACAGGGGCACTGAAGCTTTCTTT.

The chain couples TRBV25-1 to TRBJ2-7, with D possibly TRBD1 on 7 matching bases. CDR3 size: 14 residues. V was shortened by 3 bases and J by 1 base, with 10 bases between the two germline ends. Per the germline V gene, CDR1 is MGHDK and CDR2 is SYGVNS. The CDR3 loop reads CASSEAGGSYEQYF. The CDR3 nucleotides read TGTGCCAGCAGTGAGGCAGGGGGGTCCTACGAGCAGTACTTC.

The chain combines TRBV5-4 with TRBJ2-1, with 9 bases fitting TRBD1. The CDR3 is 18 amino acids. The ends lost 0 bases at V and 4 bases at J; junction bases unmatched: 11. Germline CDR1 reads SGHNT; CDR2 reads YYREEE (reference sequence). CDR3 DNA: TGTGCCAGCAGCTTGGGGGACAGGGTAAGCCGGACGTACAATGAGCAGTTCTTC. Translated: CASSLGDRVSRTYNEQFF.

J is TRBJ1-6 and V is TRBV28; D is perhaps TRBD1 (6 bases). The germline V and J ends were trimmed by 6 bases and 14 bases, with 17 bases remaining between them. Germline V lookup: CDR1 MDHEN, CDR2 SYDVKM. The CDR3 loop spans 13 amino acids. CDR3 sequence: CASSPGQSMTLHF. CDR3 coding DNA: TGTGCCAGCAGCCCTGGACAGTCAATGACCCTCCACTTT. The full variable domain, completed using reference TRBV28 and TRBJ1-6, is DVKVTQSSRYLVKRTGEKVFLECVQDMDHENMFWYRQDPGLGLRLIYFSYDVKMKEKGDIPEGYSVSREKKERFSLILESASTNQTSMYLCASSPGQSMTLHFGNGTRLTVT.